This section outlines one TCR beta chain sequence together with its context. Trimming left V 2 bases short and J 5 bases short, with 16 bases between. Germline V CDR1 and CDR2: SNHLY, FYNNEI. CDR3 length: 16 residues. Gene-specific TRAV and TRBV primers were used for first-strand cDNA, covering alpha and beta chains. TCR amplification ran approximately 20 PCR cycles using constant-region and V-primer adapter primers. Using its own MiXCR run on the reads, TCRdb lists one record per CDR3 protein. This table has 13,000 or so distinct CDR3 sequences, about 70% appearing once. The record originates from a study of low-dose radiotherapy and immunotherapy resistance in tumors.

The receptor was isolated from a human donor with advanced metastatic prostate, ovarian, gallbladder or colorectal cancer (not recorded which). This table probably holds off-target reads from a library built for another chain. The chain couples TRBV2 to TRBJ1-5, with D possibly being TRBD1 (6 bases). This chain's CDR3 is CASSEWTVVGDQPQHF. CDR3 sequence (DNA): TGTGCCAGCAGTGAATGGACAGTAGTGGGGGATCAGCCCCAGCATTTT.